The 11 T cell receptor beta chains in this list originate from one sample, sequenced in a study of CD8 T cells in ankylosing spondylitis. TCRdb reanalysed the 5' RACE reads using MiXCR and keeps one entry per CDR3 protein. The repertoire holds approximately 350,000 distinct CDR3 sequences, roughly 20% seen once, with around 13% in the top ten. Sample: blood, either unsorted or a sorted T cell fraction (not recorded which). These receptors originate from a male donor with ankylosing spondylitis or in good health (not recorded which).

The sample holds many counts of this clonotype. CDR3 in amino acids: CASSLTTSGGYEQYF. The CDR3 bases are TGTGCCAGCAGCCTTACGACTAGCGGGGGCTACGAGCAGTACTTC. This chain connects TRBV7-9 to TRBJ2-7; 12 nucleotides line up with TRBD2. Trimming cost V 5 bases and J 3 bases; bases outside gene matches: 5. The CDR3 covers 15 residues. Germline CDR1 SEHNR, CDR2 FQNEAQ (reference sequence). Complete variable domain (other parts from reference TRBV7-9 and TRBJ2-7): DTGVSQNPRHKITKRGQNVTFRCDPISEHNRLYWYRQTLGQGPEFLTYFQNEAQLEKSRLLSDRFSAERPKGSFSTLEIQRTEQGDSAMYLCASSLTTSGGYEQYFGPGTRLTVT.

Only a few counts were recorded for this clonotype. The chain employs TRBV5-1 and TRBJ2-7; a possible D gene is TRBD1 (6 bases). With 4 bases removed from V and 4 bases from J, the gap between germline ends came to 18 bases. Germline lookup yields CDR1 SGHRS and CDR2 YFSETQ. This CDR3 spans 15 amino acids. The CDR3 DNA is TGCGCCAGCAGCCCCCACGAACAGGGTCGATACGAGCAGTACTTC. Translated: CASSPHEQGRYEQYF.

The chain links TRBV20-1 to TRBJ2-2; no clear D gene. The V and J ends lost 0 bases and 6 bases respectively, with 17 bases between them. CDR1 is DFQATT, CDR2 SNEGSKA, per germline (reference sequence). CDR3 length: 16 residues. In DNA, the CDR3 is TGCAGTGCTAGAGATCTTGTCCAAAACGGCCCCGGGGAGCTGTTTTTT. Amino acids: CSARDLVQNGPGELFF.

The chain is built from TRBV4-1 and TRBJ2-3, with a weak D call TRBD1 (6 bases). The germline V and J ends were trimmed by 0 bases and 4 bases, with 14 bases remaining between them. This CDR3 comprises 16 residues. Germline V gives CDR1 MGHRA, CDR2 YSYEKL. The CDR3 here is CASSQDGTIGADTQYF. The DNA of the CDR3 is TGCGCCAGCAGCCAAGATGGGACAATAGGGGCAGATACGCAGTATTTT.

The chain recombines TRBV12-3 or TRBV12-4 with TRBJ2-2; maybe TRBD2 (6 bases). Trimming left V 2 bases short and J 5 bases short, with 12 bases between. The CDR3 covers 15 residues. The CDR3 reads CASSLQTSWTGELFF. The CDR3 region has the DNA TGTGCCAGCAGTTTACAGACTAGTTGGACCGGGGAGCTGTTTTTT.

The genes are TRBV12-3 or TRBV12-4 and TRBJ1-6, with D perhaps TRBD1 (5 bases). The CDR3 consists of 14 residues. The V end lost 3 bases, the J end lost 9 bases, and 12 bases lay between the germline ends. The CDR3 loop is CASSFDLGGSPLHF. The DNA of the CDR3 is TGTGCCAGCAGTTTTGACCTCGGGGGTTCACCCCTCCACTTT.

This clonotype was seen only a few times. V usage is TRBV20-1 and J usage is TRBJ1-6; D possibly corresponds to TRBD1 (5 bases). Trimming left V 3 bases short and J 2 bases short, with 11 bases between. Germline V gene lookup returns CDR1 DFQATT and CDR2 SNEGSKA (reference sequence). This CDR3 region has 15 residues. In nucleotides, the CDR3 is TGCAGTGCTAGTGGGAAGGGGACCTATAATTCACCCCTCCACTTT. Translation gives CSASGKGTYNSPLHF.

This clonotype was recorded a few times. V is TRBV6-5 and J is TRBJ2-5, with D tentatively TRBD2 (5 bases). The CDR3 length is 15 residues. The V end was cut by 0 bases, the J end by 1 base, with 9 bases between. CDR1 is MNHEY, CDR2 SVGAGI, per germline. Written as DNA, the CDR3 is TGTGCCAGCAGTTACTCGGGCGGACTCCAAGAGACCCAGTACTTC. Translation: CASSYSGGLQETQYF.

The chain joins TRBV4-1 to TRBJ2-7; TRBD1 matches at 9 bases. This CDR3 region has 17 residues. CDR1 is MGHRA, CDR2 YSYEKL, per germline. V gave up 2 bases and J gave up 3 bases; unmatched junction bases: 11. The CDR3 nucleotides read TGCGCCAGCAGCCAACATGACCCGGACAGGGGAAGCTACGAGCAGTACTTC. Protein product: CASSQHDPDRGSYEQYF.

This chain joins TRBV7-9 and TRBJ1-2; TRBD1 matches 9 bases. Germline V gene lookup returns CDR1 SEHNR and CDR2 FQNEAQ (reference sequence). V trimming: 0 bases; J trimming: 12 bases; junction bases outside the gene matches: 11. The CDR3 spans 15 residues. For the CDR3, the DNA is TGTGCCAGCAGCTTAGCAGGGACAGGGCGATTCTTACACACCTTC. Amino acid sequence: CASSLAGTGRFLHTF.

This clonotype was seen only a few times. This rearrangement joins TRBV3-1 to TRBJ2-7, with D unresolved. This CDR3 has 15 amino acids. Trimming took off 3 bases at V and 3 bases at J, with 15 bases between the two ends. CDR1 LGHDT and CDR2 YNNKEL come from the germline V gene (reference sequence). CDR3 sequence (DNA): TGTGCCAGCAGCCACCAGTGGACGGCAGACTACGAGCAGTACTTC. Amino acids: CASSHQWTADYEQYF.